Listed below are T cell receptor beta chains from one sample, sequenced in a study of shared clonotypes between healthy human individuals. Assay used: immunoSEQ multiplex PCR; TCRdb lists only in-frame clones, some missing. This sample has roughly 850,000 clones, with 90% to 98% found just once. Sequenced material: naive CD8+ T cells sorted from blood. These receptors all come from a man aged 25 to 40 in good health. Each CDR3 is given with its conserved first and last residue. The order of the fields is clone size, D gene, V gene, J gene, CDR3 protein, CDR3 DNA. D genes are given only for firm matches. Some rows have no size entry. The others give once, few or many, or a class for an expanded clone.

>.|.|TRBV7-9|TRBJ2-7
CASTPGPPRRSYEQYF
TGTGCCAGCACCCCAGGCCCCCCACGGCGGTCCTACGAGCAGTACTTC
>once|.|TRBV6-6|TRBJ1-4
CASSNPEKLFF
TGTGCCAGCAGTAACCCTGAAAAACTGTTTTTT
>.|.|TRBV30|TRBJ1-4
CAWSVSPRVGEKLFF
TGTGCCTGGAGTGTAAGCCCCCGGGTTGGGGAAAAACTGTTTTTT
>.|.|TRBV9|TRBJ2-5
CASSVGLGAGETQYF
TGTGCCAGCAGCGTAGGTTTGGGGGCTGGCGAGACCCAGTACTTC
>.|.|TRBV27|TRBJ1-5
CASSLSSGFRPQHF
TGTGCCAGCAGTTTATCGTCAGGGTTCCGGCCCCAGCATTTT
>.|TRBD2|TRBV7-9|TRBJ2-3
CASSARTPTSGKVDTQYF
TGTGCCAGCAGCGCACGGACCCCGACTAGCGGGAAGGTCGATACGCAGTATTTT
>.|.|TRBV6-5|TRBJ1-5
CASSADRIQPQHF
TGTGCCAGCAGTGCTGACAGAATCCAGCCCCAGCATTTT
>.|.|TRBV4-2|TRBJ2-1
CASSQQLGGEQFF
TGTGCCAGCAGCCAACAGCTGGGCGGTGAGCAGTTCTTC
>.|.|TRBV7-9|TRBJ2-2
CASSSPENTGELFF
TGTGCCAGCAGCTCACCAGAAAACACCGGGGAGCTGTTTTTT
>.|TRBD1|TRBV11-2|TRBJ2-1
CASSAQGALYNEQFF
TGTGCCAGCAGCGCACAGGGGGCTTTATACAATGAGCAGTTCTTC
>.|TRBD2|TRBV7-9|TRBJ2-7
CASSSSGGDYPREQYF
TGTGCCAGCAGCTCTTCCGGCGGGGACTACCCCCGCGAGCAGTACTTC
>.|.|TRBV7-6|TRBJ2-7
CASSLAPQTYEQYF
TGTGCCAGCAGCTTAGCGCCACAGACCTACGAGCAGTACTTC
>once|.|TRBV5-1|TRBJ2-7
CASSLGRAHYEQYF
TGCGCCAGCAGCTTAGGCAGGGCCCACTACGAGCAGTACTTC
>.|TRBD2|TRBV27|TRBJ2-7
CASSSLAGLGYEQYF
TGTGCCAGCAGTTCACTAGCGGGATTAGGGTACGAGCAGTACTTC
>once|.|TRBV6-1|TRBJ1-2
CATIGQSTNYGYTF
TGTGCCACTATAGGACAGTCAACTAACTATGGCTACACCTTC
>.|TRBD1|TRBV11-2|TRBJ2-5
CASSLGTGAGWAQYF
TGTGCCAGCAGCTTAGGGACAGGGGCCGGGTGGGCCCAGTACTTC
>.|TRBD2|TRBV5-4|TRBJ2-5
CASSLTSGSQETQYF
TGTGCCAGCAGCTTGACTAGCGGGAGCCAAGAGACCCAGTACTTC
>.|TRBD2|TRBV9|TRBJ2-1
CASSDRLAGGYNEQFF
TGTGCCAGCAGCGACCGACTAGCGGGGGGTTACAATGAGCAGTTCTTC
>.|.|TRBV11-2|TRBJ1-1
CASSLVERTRPEAFF
TGTGCCAGCAGCTTAGTCGAGCGGACCCGCCCTGAAGCTTTCTTT
>.|TRBD1|TRBV7-9|TRBJ1-2
CASSPPTGIYGYTF
TGCGCCAGCAGCCCACCGACAGGGATCTATGGCTACACCTTC
>.|.|TRBV14|TRBJ2-7
CASARENYEQYF
TGTGCCAGCGCGAGAGAAAACTACGAGCAGTACTTC
>.|.|TRBV7-9|TRBJ2-1
CASSLVGNEQFF
TGTGCCAGCAGCTTAGTAGGCAATGAGCAGTTCTTC
>.|.|TRBV30|TRBJ1-5
CAWSVERENQPQHF
TGTGCCTGGAGTGTAGAAAGGGAGAATCAGCCCCAGCATTTT
>.|TRBD2|TRBV7-9|TRBJ2-1
CASSSSIGKREGLMGEQFF
TGTGCCAGCAGCTCCTCGATAGGAAAGCGGGAGGGCCTAATGGGCGAGCAGTTCTTC
>.|.|TRBV12-5|TRBJ2-2
CASGLGGDGELFF
TGTGCTAGTGGTTTAGGTGGGGACGGGGAGCTGTTTTTT
>.|.|TRBV28|TRBJ2-1
CASSLGVGLSELEQFF
TGTGCCAGCAGTTTAGGCGTGGGACTCAGTGAGTTGGAGCAGTTCTTC
>.|.|TRBV15|TRBJ2-2
CATGREIYTGELFF
TGTGCCACCGGCCGGGAAATCTACACCGGGGAGCTGTTTTTT
>.|.|TRBV5-4|TRBJ2-1
CASRAQGNEQFF
TGTGCCAGCAGGGCCCAGGGCAATGAGCAGTTCTTC
>.|TRBD2|TRBV5-1|TRBJ2-1
CASSPGGGSYNEQFF
TGCGCCAGCAGCCCCGGGGGGGGATCGTACAATGAGCAGTTCTTC
>.|TRBD2|TRBV7-2|TRBJ2-5
CASSLRSGIQETQYF
TGTGCCAGCAGCTTACGTAGCGGGATACAAGAGACCCAGTACTTC
>.|TRBD2|TRBV7-6|TRBJ2-7
CASSLDLAGAREQYF
TGTGCCAGCAGCCTTGACTTAGCGGGAGCTCGTGAGCAGTACTTC
>.|.|TRBV5-1|TRBJ2-5
CASSLGETFQETQYF
TGCGCCAGCAGCTTAGGGGAGACCTTCCAAGAGACCCAGTACTTC
>.|.|TRBV7-9|TRBJ2-3
CASSSPERETDTQYF
TGTGCCAGCAGCTCACCCGAACGGGAGACAGATACGCAGTATTTT
>.|TRBD1|TRBV18|TRBJ2-2
CASSPAPQWDRTNTGELFF
TGTGCCAGCTCACCGGCCCCCCAATGGGACAGAACGAACACCGGGGAGCTGTTTTTT
>.|TRBD2|TRBV19|TRBJ2-1
CASSPGLAGDDEQFF
TGTGCCAGTAGCCCGGGACTAGCGGGAGATGATGAGCAGTTCTTC
>once|TRBD1|TRBV7-6|TRBJ2-3
CASSLEKAGGISSTDTQYF
TGTGCCAGCAGCTTAGAGAAGGCAGGGGGCATCTCTAGCACAGATACGCAGTATTTT
>.|TRBD2|TRBV7-8|TRBJ2-1
CASSLAGLAAYNEQFF
TGTGCCAGCAGCTTAGCTGGACTAGCAGCCTACAATGAGCAGTTCTTC
>.|.|TRBV5-4|TRBJ2-7
CASSPDLVGEQYF
TGTGCCAGCAGCCCGGATTTGGTCGGCGAGCAGTACTTC
>.|.|TRBV30|TRBJ1-2
CAWSDYSANYGYTF
TGTGCCTGGAGTGATTACAGTGCTAACTATGGCTACACCTTC
>.|.|TRBV5-5|TRBJ2-4
CASSLAQGGVSVNIQYF
TGTGCCAGCAGCTTGGCACAAGGGGGAGTATCGGTAAACATTCAGTACTTC
>.|TRBD2|TRBV7-9|TRBJ2-5
CASRSPGGEETQYF
TGTGCCAGCAGGTCTCCGGGAGGCGAAGAGACCCAGTACTTC
>.|.|TRBV6-1|TRBJ2-5
CASTLGAGKTQYF
TGTGCCAGCACCCTAGGGGCAGGGAAGACCCAGTACTTC
>.|.|TRBV11-2|TRBJ2-3
CASSPMGDTQYF
TGTGCCAGCAGCCCCATGGGGGATACGCAGTATTTT
>few|.|TRBV11-2|TRBJ1-2
CASSPSNYGYTF
TGTGCCAGCAGCCCTAGTAACTATGGCTACACCTTC
>.|.|TRBV9|TRBJ1-1
CASSPRGFTEAFF
TGTGCCAGCAGCCCCAGGGGTTTCACTGAAGCTTTCTTT
>.|TRBD2|TRBV2|TRBJ2-7
CASSEALLPGLARF
TGTGCCAGCAGTGAAGCGCTGCTCCCGGGACTAGCACGCTTC
>once|TRBD2|TRBV27|TRBJ2-3
CASNAGVRPDTQYF
TGTGCCAGCAATGCGGGAGTGAGGCCAGATACGCAGTATTTT
>.|TRBD1|TRBV7-9|TRBJ2-7
CASRHSGQGTHEQYF
TGTGCCAGCAGACATTCGGGACAGGGAACCCACGAGCAGTACTTC
>.|TRBD1|TRBV19|TRBJ1-1
CASTTGTGLSTEAFF
TGTGCCAGTACCACGGGGACAGGGTTAAGTACTGAAGCTTTCTTT
>.|.|TRBV5-4|TRBJ2-1
CASSLWFNEQFF
TGTGCCAGCAGCTTGTGGTTCAATGAGCAGTTCTTC
>.|.|TRBV5-1|TRBJ2-2
CASSTRGAAGELFF
TGCGCCAGCAGCACCCGGGGGGCTGCCGGGGAGCTGTTTTTT
>.|.|TRBV13|TRBJ1-4
CASSLLSGEKLFF
TGTGCCAGCAGCTTACTCAGCGGGGAAAAACTGTTTTTT